Listed below are T cell receptor beta chains from one sample, sequenced in a study of OX40 agonist ivuxolimab in advanced cancers. Using immunoSEQ multiplex PCR, the repertoire was profiled, and TCRdb retains in-frame clones only, with some absent. The sample carries tens of thousands of clones, about 90% recorded once. The specimen comprised CD4+ or CD8+ T cells sorted from blood, sampled in a trial of the OX40 agonist ivuxolimab. Receptors were obtained from an adult with an advanced solid tumor such as melanoma, head and neck, liver or kidney cancer. CDR3s include the opening cysteine and the closing phenylalanine or tryptophan. D genes are given only for firm matches. Where a row states a size, it is once, few, many or the class of an expanded clone; other rows omit it.

V	D	J	size	DNA	CDR3
TRBV6-1	NA	TRBJ2-7	few	TGTGCCAGCAGTGCTCGGGGCCGATACGAGCAGTACTTC	CASSARGRYEQYF
TRBV18	TRBD2	TRBJ2-1	once	TGTGCCAGCTCACCAAGGGGACTAAAGGGGAATGAGCAGTTCTTC	CASSPRGLKGNEQFF
TRBV29-1	TRBD1	TRBJ2-7	NA	TGCAGCGTAAATGCCGGCAGGGGGCGATTCCACGAGCAGTACTTC	CSVNAGRGRFHEQYF
TRBV19	NA	TRBJ1-1	few	TGTGCCAGTCGGACGACAGCAAAGAACACTGAAGCTTTCTTT	CASRTTAKNTEAFF
TRBV7-9	NA	TRBJ1-5	NA	TGTGCCAGCAGCTTAGGCGGGGAGGAGCAGCCCCAGCATTTT	CASSLGGEEQPQHF
TRBV6-4	NA	TRBJ1-6	NA	TGTGCCAGCAGCGCGGACTCTCTAGGGAATTCACCCCTCCACTTT	CASSADSLGNSPLHF
TRBV18	NA	TRBJ1-4	NA	TGTGCCAGCTCACTTATGACAGGCGGAAATGAAAAACTGTTTTTT	CASSLMTGGNEKLFF
TRBV20-1	NA	TRBJ2-1	NA	TGCAGTGCTACACTCAATGAGCAGTTCTTC	CSATLNEQFF
TRBV4-1	TRBD1	TRBJ2-2	NA	TGCGCCAGCAGGATGGGACAGATAAACACCGGGGAGCTGTTTTTT	CASRMGQINTGELFF
TRBV27	NA	TRBJ1-5	NA	TGTGCCAGCAGTGGATCGTGGGGAAATCAGCCCCAGCATTTT	CASSGSWGNQPQHF
TRBV30	NA	TRBJ1-5	NA	TGTGCCTGGACCAGGGATAGCAATCAGCCCCAGCATTTT	CAWTRDSNQPQHF
TRBV10-3	NA	TRBJ1-1	NA	TGTGCCATCAGCCGAGCTTCGGCAGGCACTGAAGCTTTCTTT	CAISRASAGTEAFF
TRBV6-1	NA	TRBJ1-3	NA	TGTGCCAGCAGTGAAGTAGGACGGACCGGAAACACCATATATTTT	CASSEVGRTGNTIYF
TRBV6-1	TRBD2	TRBJ2-3	NA	TGTGCCAGCATTAAGCGGGGGGGGACAGATACGCAGTATTTT	CASIKRGGTDTQYF
TRBV4-3	NA	TRBJ2-5	NA	TGCGCCAGCAGCCAAGGGCCTGGACTGGAAGGGACCCAGTACTTC	CASSQGPGLEGTQYF
TRBV7-9	TRBD1	TRBJ1-6	NA	TGTGCCAGCAGCGCACAGGGGCTGAGTAATTCACCCCTCCACTTT	CASSAQGLSNSPLHF
TRBV6-1	NA	TRBJ2-5	few	TGTGCCAGCAGTGAATTGGGTGGGGGCCCGCAAGAGACCCAGTACTTC	CASSELGGGPQETQYF
TRBV6-1	NA	TRBJ1-4	NA	TGTGCCAGCAGTGGGGAAGGGAATCCAAATGAAAAACTGTTTTTT	CASSGEGNPNEKLFF
TRBV19	NA	TRBJ1-3	NA	TGTGCCAGTAGTCAACGGGCTGGAAACACCATATATTTT	CASSQRAGNTIYF
TRBV15	NA	TRBJ2-2	NA	TGTGCCACCAGCAGGAACACCGGGGAGCTGTTTTTT	CATSRNTGELFF
TRBV7-8	TRBD1	TRBJ1-2	NA	TGTGCCAGCACCCCTGGGACAGGGAGAGGAATTGGCTACACCTTC	CASTPGTGRGIGYTF
TRBV18	TRBD1	TRBJ1-4	NA	TGTGCCAGTCGAGACCGGACAGGGACTAATGAAAAACTGTTTTTT	CASRDRTGTNEKLFF
TRBV7-8	TRBD1	TRBJ1-5	NA	TGTGCCAGCAGCTTAAGGGACAGGGGGCTCCAGCCCCAGCATTTT	CASSLRDRGLQPQHF
TRBV9	TRBD1	TRBJ2-5	NA	TGTGCCAGCAGTGCTACAGGGGTCCTTCGGGAGACCCAGTACTTC	CASSATGVLRETQYF
TRBV28	TRBD1	TRBJ2-5	NA	TGTGCCAGCAGTTTGGGGTCAGGGGGATTAGAGACCCAGTACTTC	CASSLGSGGLETQYF
TRBV11-2	NA	TRBJ2-1	NA	TGTGCCAGCAGCCCTCGGCAGGGCCCTAACAATGAGCAGTTCTTC	CASSPRQGPNNEQFF
TRBV5-4	NA	TRBJ2-7	NA	TGTGCCAGCAGCTTGGAAATAACATCCAGGGGATCATACGAGCAGTACTTC	CASSLEITSRGSYEQYF
TRBV10-3	NA	TRBJ2-2	once	TGTGCCATCAGTGAGTACACCGGGGAGCTGTTTTTT	CAISEYTGELFF